One T cell receptor beta chain is described in this entry. Its target is unknown. There are 14 residues in the CDR3. J was trimmed by 3 bases and V by 8 bases; bases with no gene match: 7. CDR1 and CDR2 (germline): SNHLY, FYNNEI. Here immunoSEQ multiplex PCR was the method, and the copy in TCRdb shows in-frame clones only, minus some. The sample holds 20,000 to 25,000 clones, 74% seen once. Brentuximab vedotin exposure varied, and every patient relapsed after autologous stem cell transplantation. The data are from a study of PD-1 blockade in classical Hodgkin lymphoma. Findings and caveats of the study: CD4+ TCR diversity climbed significantly by C4D1, unlike CD8+ TCR diversity. Diminished baseline TCR diversity has been reported in newly diagnosed patients relative to healthy donors.

Sequences were derived from peripheral blood mononuclear cells (PBMCs), sampled at baseline. This receptor was identified in a human donor with classical Hodgkin lymphoma. The chain links TRBV2 to TRBJ2-4; 7 bases align to TRBD1. CDR3 protein: CASGPRTGKNIQYF. CDR3 bases: TGTGCCAGCGGACCTAGGACAGGCAAAAACATTCAGTACTTC.